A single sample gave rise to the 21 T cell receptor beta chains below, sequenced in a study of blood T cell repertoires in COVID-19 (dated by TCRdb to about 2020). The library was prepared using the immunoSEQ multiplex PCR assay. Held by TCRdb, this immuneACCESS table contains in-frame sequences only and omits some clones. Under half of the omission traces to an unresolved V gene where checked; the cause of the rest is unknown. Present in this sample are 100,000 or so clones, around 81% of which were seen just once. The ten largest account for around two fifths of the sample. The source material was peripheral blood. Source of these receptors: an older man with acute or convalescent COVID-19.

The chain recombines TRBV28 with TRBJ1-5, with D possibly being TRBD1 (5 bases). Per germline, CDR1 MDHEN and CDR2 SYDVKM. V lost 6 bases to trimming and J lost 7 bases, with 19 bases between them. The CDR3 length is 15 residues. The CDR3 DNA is TGTGCCAGCAGCCCCGGGCAGGGATCTTACCAGCCCCAGCATTTT. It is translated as CASSPGQGSYQPQHF.

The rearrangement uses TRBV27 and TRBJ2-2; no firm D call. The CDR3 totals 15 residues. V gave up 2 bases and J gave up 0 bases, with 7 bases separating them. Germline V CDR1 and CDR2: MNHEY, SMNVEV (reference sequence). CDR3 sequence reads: CASSLNYANTGELFF. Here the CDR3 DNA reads TGTGCCAGCAGTTTAAACTACGCGAACACCGGGGAGCTGTTTTTT.

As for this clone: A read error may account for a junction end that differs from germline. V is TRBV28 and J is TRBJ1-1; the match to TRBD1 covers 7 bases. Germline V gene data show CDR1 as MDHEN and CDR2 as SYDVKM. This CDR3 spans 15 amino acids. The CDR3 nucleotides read TGTGCCAGCATTTTAGGTTCAGGGGGGAACACTGAAGCTTTCTTT. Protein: CASILGSGGNTEAFF.

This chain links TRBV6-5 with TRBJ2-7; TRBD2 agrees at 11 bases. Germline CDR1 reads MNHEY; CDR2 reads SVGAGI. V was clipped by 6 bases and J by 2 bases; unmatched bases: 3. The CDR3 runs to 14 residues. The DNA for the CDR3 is TGTGCCAGCAGGGGGGGACTAGCGGCCTACGAGCAGTACTTC. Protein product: CASRGGLAAYEQYF.

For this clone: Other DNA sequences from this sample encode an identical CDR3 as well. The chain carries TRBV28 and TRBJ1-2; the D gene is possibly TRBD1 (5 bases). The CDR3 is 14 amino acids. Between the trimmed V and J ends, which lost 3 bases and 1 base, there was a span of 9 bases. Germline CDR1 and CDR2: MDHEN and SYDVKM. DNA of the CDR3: TGTGCCAGCAGTTTGGTAGGGGATAACTATGGCTACACCTTC. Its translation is CASSLVGDNYGYTF.

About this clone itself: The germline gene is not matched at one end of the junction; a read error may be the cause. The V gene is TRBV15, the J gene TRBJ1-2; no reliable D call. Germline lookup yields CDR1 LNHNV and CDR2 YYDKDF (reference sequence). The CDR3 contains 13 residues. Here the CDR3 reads CATSRDGDSTAFF. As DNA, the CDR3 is TGTGCCACCAGCAGAGATGGAGACTCCACCGCCTTCTTC.

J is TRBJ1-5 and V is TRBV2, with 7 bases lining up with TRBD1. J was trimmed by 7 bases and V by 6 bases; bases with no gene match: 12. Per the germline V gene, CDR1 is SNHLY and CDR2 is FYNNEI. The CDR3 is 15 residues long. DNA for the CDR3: TGTGCCAGCAGCGCCGGACAGGCCCGGGGGCAGCCCCAGCATTTT. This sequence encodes CASSAGQARGQPQHF.

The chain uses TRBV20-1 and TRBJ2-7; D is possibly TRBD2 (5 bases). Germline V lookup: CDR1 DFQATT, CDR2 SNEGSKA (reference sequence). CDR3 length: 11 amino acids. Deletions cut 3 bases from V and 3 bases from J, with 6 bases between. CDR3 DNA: TGCAGTGCTAGCGGGGACTACGAGCAGTACTTC. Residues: CSASGDYEQYF.

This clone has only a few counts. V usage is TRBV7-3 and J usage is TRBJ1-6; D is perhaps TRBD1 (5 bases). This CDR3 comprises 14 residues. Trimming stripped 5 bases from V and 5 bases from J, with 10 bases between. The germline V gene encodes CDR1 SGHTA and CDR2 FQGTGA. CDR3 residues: CASSLQGNNSPLHF. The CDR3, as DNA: TGTGCCAGCAGCCTTCAGGGCAATAATTCACCCCTCCACTTT.

The CDR3 DNA reads as TGTGCCAGCAGCCGTAGGACAGGGCCTAATGAAAAACTGTTTTTT. Translated: CASSRRTGPNEKLFF. This rearrangement joins TRBV5-4 to TRBJ1-4; the match to TRBD1 covers 8 bases. Per germline, CDR1 SGHNT and CDR2 YYREEE (reference sequence). CDR3 length: 15 amino acids. The V segment lost 4 bases and the J segment 3 bases; nucleotides outside the gene matches: 5.

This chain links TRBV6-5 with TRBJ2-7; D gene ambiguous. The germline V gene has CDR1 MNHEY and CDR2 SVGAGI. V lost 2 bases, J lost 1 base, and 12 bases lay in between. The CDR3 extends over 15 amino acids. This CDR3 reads CASSYIRSLSYEQYF. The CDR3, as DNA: TGTGCCAGCAGTTACATAAGGAGTTTGTCCTACGAGCAGTACTTC.

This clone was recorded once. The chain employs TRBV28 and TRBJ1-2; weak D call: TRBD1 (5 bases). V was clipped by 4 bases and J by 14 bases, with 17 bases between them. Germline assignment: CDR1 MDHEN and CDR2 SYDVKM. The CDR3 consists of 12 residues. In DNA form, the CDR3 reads TGTGCCAGCAGTTCCGGGGGTTCCTCCAGGACCTTC. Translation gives CASSSGGSSRTF.

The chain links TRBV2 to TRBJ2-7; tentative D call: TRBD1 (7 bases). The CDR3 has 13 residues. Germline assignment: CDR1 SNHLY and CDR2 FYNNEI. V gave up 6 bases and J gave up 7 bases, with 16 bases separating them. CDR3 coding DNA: TGTGCCAGCAGAAAAACAGGGGCGGGGGAGCAGTACTTC. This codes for CASRKTGAGEQYF. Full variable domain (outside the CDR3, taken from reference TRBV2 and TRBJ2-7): EPEVTQTPSHQVTQMGQEVILRCVPISNHLYFYWYRQILGQKVEFLVSFYNNEISEKSEIFDDQFSVERPDGSNFTLKIRSTKLEDSAMYFCASRKTGAGEQYFGPGTRLTVT.

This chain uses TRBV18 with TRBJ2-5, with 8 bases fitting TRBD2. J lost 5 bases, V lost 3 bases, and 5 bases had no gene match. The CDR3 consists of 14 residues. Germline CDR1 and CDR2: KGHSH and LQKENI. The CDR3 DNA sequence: TGTGCCAGCTCACCGGGACTAGATCGGGAGACCCAGTACTTC. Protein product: CASSPGLDRETQYF. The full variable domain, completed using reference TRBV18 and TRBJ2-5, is NAGVMQNPRHLVRRRGQEARLRCSPMKGHSHVYWYRQLPEEGLKFMVYLQKENIIDESGMPKERFSAEFPKEGPSILRIQQVVRGDSAAYFCASSPGLDRETQYFGPGTRLLVL.

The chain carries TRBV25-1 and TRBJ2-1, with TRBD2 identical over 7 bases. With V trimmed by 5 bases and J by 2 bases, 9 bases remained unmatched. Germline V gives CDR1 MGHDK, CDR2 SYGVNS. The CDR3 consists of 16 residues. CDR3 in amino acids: CASSSSSGAAYNEQFF. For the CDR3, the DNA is TGTGCCAGCAGTTCCTCTAGCGGTGCTGCCTACAATGAGCAGTTCTTC. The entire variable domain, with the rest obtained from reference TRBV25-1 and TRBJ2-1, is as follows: EADIYQTPRYLVIGTGKKITLECSQTMGHDKMYWYQQDPGMELHLIHYSYGVNSTEKGDLSSESTVSRIRTEHFPLTLESARPSHTSQYLCASSSSSGAAYNEQFFGPGTRLTVL.

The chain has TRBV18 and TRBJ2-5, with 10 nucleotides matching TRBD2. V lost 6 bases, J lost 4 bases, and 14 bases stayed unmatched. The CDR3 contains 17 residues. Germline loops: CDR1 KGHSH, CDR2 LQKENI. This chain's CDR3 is CASSLLAGDRGVETQYF. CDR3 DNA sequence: TGTGCCAGCTCCCTCCTAGCGGGAGATCGGGGTGTAGAGACCCAGTACTTC.

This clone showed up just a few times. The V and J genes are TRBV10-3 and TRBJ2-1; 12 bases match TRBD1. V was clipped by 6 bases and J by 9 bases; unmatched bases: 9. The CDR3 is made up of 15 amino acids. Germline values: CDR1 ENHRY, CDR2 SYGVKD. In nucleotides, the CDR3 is TGTGCCATCAGCTCGCGGGACAGGGGGCCGGTTGAGCAGTTCTTC. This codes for CAISSRDRGPVEQFF.

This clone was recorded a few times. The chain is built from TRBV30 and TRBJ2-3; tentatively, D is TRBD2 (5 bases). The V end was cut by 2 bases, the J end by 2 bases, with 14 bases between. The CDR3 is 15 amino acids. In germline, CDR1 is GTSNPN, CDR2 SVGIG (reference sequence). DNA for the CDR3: TGTGCCTGGAGTCCCGAGGGCCTAACCACAGATACGCAGTATTTT. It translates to CAWSPEGLTTDTQYF.

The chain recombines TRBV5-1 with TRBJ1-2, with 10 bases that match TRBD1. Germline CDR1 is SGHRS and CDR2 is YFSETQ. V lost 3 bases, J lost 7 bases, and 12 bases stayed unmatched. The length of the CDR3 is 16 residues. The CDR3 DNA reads TGCGCCAGCAGCTCGGAACCGGGACAGGGGTTGGGTGGCTACACCTTC. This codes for CASSSEPGQGLGGYTF.

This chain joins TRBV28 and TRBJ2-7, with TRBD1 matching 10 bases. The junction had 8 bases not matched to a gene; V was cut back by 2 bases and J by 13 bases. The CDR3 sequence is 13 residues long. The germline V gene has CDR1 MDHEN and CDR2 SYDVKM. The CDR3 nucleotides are TGTGCCAGCAGTTTAACAGACAGGGGGCGCCTCTACTTC. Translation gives CASSLTDRGRLYF.

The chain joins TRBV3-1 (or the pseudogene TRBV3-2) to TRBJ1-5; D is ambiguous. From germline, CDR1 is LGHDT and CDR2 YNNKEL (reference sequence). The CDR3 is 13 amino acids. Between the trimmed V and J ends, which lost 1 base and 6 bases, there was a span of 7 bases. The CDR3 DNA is TGTGCCAGCAGCCAAGCATCAGGTCAGCCCCAGCATTTT. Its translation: CASSQASGQPQHF.